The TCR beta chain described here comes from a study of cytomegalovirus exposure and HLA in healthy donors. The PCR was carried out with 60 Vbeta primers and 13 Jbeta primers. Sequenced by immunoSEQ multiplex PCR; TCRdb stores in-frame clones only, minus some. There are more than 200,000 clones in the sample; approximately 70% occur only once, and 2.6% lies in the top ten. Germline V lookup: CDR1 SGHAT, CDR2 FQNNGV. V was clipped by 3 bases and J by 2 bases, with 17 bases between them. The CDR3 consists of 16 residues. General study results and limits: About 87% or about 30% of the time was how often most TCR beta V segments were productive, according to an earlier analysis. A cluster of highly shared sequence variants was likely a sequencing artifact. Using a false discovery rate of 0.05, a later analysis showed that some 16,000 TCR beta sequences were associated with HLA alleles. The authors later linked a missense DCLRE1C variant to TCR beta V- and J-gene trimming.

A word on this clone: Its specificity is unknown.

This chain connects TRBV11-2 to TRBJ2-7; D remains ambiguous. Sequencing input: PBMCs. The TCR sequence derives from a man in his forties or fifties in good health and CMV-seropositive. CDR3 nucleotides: TGTGCCAGCAGCTTGGCTATGACATTTCGTACCTACGAGCAGTACTTC. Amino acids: CASSLAMTFRTYEQYF.